Below are 27 T cell receptor beta chains sequenced from a single sample in a study of identical twins. Via MiXCR, TCRdb re-called the 5' RACE reads, giving one row per CDR3 protein. Found here are approximately 410,000 distinct CDR3 sequences, approximately 18% of them singletons; the top ten hold approximately 12%. Sequenced: naive T cells sorted from blood. These receptors were collected from a man aged 45 to 65 in good health.

This clonotype was observed a few times. The chain couples TRBV4-3 to TRBJ2-2; a weak D match, TRBD2 (5 bases). The CDR3 totals 18 residues. Trimming removed 2 bases from V and 1 base from J, with 17 bases in between. Looked up from germline, CDR1 is LGHNA and CDR2 is YSLEER. The CDR3 region is CASSQSLASGMNTGELFF. DNA of the CDR3: TGCGCCAGCAGCCAATCTCTTGCGAGCGGAATGAACACCGGGGAGCTGTTTTTT.

This chain links TRBV23-1 with TRBJ2-1; 9 nucleotides match TRBD2. TRBV23-1 is treated as an ORF (open reading frame) with a function not yet certain. The CDR3 has 14 amino acids. V lost 6 bases to trimming and J lost 6 bases; unmatched junction nucleotides: 6. As DNA, the CDR3 is TGCGCCAGCAGGGGACTAGCTTGCTCCAATGAGCAGTTCTTC. Translation gives CASRGLACSNEQFF.

The chain carries TRBV14 and TRBJ1-3; the D is unclear. The CDR3 consists of 12 residues. Trimming removed 2 bases from V and 1 base from J, with 0 bases in between. Germline V gives CDR1 SGHDN, CDR2 FVKESK. DNA for the CDR3: TGTGCCAGCAGCCAATCTGGAAACACCATATATTTT. Amino acid sequence: CASSQSGNTIYF.

This clonotype occurred a few times. The chain joins TRBV5-1 to TRBJ2-3; D remains unclear. The germline CDR1 and CDR2 sequences are SGHRS and YFSETQ. Deletions cut 5 bases from V and 0 bases from J, with 10 bases between. The CDR3 loop spans 14 amino acids. The CDR3 bases are TGCGCCAGCAGTACCCAGAGTAGCACAGATACGCAGTATTTT. The encoded protein is CASSTQSSTDTQYF.

In this sample, this clonotype turned up a few times. The chain uses TRBV9 and TRBJ2-3; 14 bases are a match to TRBD2. Germline V gene lookup returns CDR1 SGDLS and CDR2 YYNGEE. With V trimmed by 3 bases and J by 4 bases, 7 bases remained unmatched. The CDR3 is 17 amino acids. This CDR3 reads CASSAGLAGVSADTQYF. DNA for the CDR3: TGTGCCAGCAGCGCGGGACTAGCGGGAGTTTCTGCAGATACGCAGTATTTT.

This clonotype occurred a few times. The chain combines TRBV20-1 with TRBJ2-2, with D unresolved. Trimming took 6 bases from V and 6 from J, leaving 11 bases between them. Germline assignment: CDR1 DFQATT and CDR2 SNEGSKA (reference sequence). The length of the CDR3 is 12 residues. The CDR3, as DNA: TGCAGTGCACCCGATCCTTCCGGGGAGCTGTTTTTT. Residues: CSAPDPSGELFF.

CDR3 nucleotides: TGTGCCAGCAGTTATTTGGACTCAGTCCGGGTGCGCAATGAGCAGTTCTTC. Its translation: CASSYLDSVRVRNEQFF. V and J are TRBV6-2 or TRBV6-3 and TRBJ2-1; maybe TRBD2 (5 bases). The CDR3 runs 17 residues. Germline CDR1 and CDR2: MNHEY and SVGEGT. Trimming removed 3 bases from V and 6 bases from J, with 21 bases in between.

This clonotype was observed a handful of times. The chain recombines TRBV27 with TRBJ1-2; the D gene is possibly TRBD1 (6 bases). Per the germline V gene, CDR1 is MNHEY and CDR2 is SMNVEV (reference sequence). This CDR3 has 14 amino acids. V was trimmed by 0 bases and J by 8 bases, leaving 13 bases between them. CDR3 sequence (DNA): TGTGCCAGCAGTTTATCGTGGACAGTCGGAGGCTACACCTTC. Protein: CASSLSWTVGGYTF.

V and J are TRBV12-3 or TRBV12-4 and TRBJ2-7; 7 bases fit TRBD1. The CDR3 is 15 amino acids. Trimming cost V 6 bases and J 3 bases; bases outside gene matches: 11. Written as DNA, the CDR3 is TGTGCCAGCAGGAGGGGCAGGGGGATCAGCTACGAGCAGTACTTC. As protein: CASRRGRGISYEQYF.

This clonotype was counted between two and nine times. The V and J genes are TRBV5-5 and TRBJ2-2, with D hard to call. This CDR3 is 16 amino acids long. V gave up 0 bases and J gave up 0 bases, with 9 bases separating them. In germline, CDR1 is SGHKS, CDR2 YYEKEE (reference sequence). This CDR3 is CASSLVATANTGELFF. The CDR3 coding sequence is TGTGCCAGCAGCTTGGTGGCTACGGCGAACACCGGGGAGCTGTTTTTT.

A few counts support this clonotype. The chain couples TRBV3-1 to TRBJ2-7; no clear D gene. V was shortened by 0 bases and J by 7 bases, with 10 bases between the two germline ends. The CDR3 loop spans 13 amino acids. Per the germline V gene, CDR1 is LGHDT and CDR2 is YNNKEL (reference sequence). In DNA, the CDR3 is TGTGCCAGCAGCCAAGATACCCTGGGGGAGCAGTACTTC. Its translation is CASSQDTLGEQYF.

CDR3 in amino acids: CASSPSWSGELFF. CDR3 bases: TGTGCCAGCAGCCCAAGTTGGAGCGGGGAGCTGTTTTTT. V usage is TRBV7-2 and J usage is TRBJ2-2; unclear D gene. The germline V and J ends were trimmed by 5 bases and 7 bases, with 11 bases remaining between them. This CDR3 has 13 amino acids. Germline CDR1 reads SGHTA; CDR2 reads FQGNSA.

The V and J genes are TRBV12-3 or TRBV12-4 and TRBJ2-1; D is possibly TRBD2 (5 bases). The CDR3 spans 12 residues. V was pared by 5 bases and J by 10 bases, with 12 bases between. The DNA for the CDR3 is TGTGCCAGCAGTCTTCGATCGGGAGAGCAGTTCTTC. The encoded protein is CASSLRSGEQFF.

On this clonotype itself: This may be a read error, as it is one base from a much larger clone. The chain has TRBV10-2 and TRBJ2-7; D may be TRBD2 (5 bases). Germline V lookup: CDR1 WSHSY, CDR2 SAAADI. The CDR3 has 14 amino acids. The V gene lost 4 bases and the J gene lost 3 bases, with 13 bases spanning the gap. CDR3 sequence reads: CASSGRGIFYEQYF. The CDR3 coding sequence is TGCGCCAGCAGTGGACGGGGAATATTCTACGAGCAGTACTTC.

This chain connects TRBV16 to TRBJ2-7; 8 nucleotides align to TRBD2. The CDR3 runs 18 residues. Losses at the gene ends were 4 bases for V and 7 bases for J; bases not matched to a gene: 21. The germline V gene has CDR1 KGHSY and CDR2 FQNENV. CDR3 coding DNA: TGTGCCAGCAGCCGCATACGGACAGCGGGGGAACGAGGGCGGGAGCAGTACTTC. This gives the protein CASSRIRTAGERGREQYF.

This clonotype occurred a few times. The DNA for the CDR3 is TGCAGTGCTAGAGATCCGGGTGTGGATACGCAGTATTTT. Encoded protein: CSARDPGVDTQYF. V gene TRBV20-1 combines with J gene TRBJ2-3; no clear D gene. The CDR3 has 13 residues. Germline CDR1 reads DFQATT; CDR2 reads SNEGSKA (reference sequence). V lost 0 bases and J 6 bases, leaving 10 bases between the germline ends.

The chain is built from TRBV3-1 and TRBJ2-5; D may be TRBD2 (5 bases). CDR3 length equals 15 residues. Germline V gene data show CDR1 as LGHDT and CDR2 as YNNKEL (reference sequence). V gave up 2 bases and J gave up 5 bases, with 15 bases separating them. Here the CDR3 reads CASSQSRGQWETQYF. DNA of the CDR3: TGTGCCAGCAGCCAAAGCCGGGGTCAATGGGAGACCCAGTACTTC.

This chain connects TRBV6-5 to TRBJ2-1; no reliable D call. The CDR3 is 14 amino acids. CDR1 and CDR2 from the germline V gene are MNHEY and SVGAGI. Between the trimmed V and J ends, which lost 4 bases and 5 bases, there was a span of 12 bases. The DNA for the CDR3 is TGTGCCAGCAGTTCCGAAAGCGTTAACAATGAGCAGTTCTTC. Encoded protein: CASSSESVNNEQFF.

This clonotype was recorded a few times. This chain uses TRBV29-1 with TRBJ2-1; TRBD2 agrees at 12 bases. The CDR3 totals 15 residues. V shed 6 bases and J 8 bases; nucleotides not matched to a gene: 11. Germline CDR1 SQVTM, CDR2 ANQGSEA. The CDR3 region is CSVPLAGGLRDEQFF. The CDR3 DNA follows: TGCAGCGTCCCCCTAGCGGGAGGGCTGAGGGATGAGCAGTTCTTC.

The chain recombines TRBV5-1 with TRBJ1-3, with no clear D. V lost 4 bases and J 4 bases, leaving 12 bases between the germline ends. Germline CDR1 is SGHRS and CDR2 is YFSETQ. CDR3 length: 14 residues. The CDR3 nucleotides read TGCGCCAGCAGCCCTGGAACTGAGGGAAACACCATATATTTT. Translating gives CASSPGTEGNTIYF.

There are a few counts of this clonotype. This sequence joins TRBV7-2 and TRBJ2-5; the D gene is possibly TRBD2 (6 bases). The length of the CDR3 is 14 residues. The V gene lost 6 bases and the J gene lost 8 bases, with 19 bases spanning the gap. In germline, CDR1 is SGHTA, CDR2 FQGNSA. The CDR3 loop reads CASSLSGDPATQYF. The CDR3 DNA reads TGTGCCAGCAGTCTCTCGGGGGACCCAGCCACCCAGTACTTC.

The chain uses TRBV20-1 and TRBJ1-5, with no clear D. The V end was cut by 6 bases, the J end by 0 bases, with 12 bases between. Germline loops: CDR1 DFQATT, CDR2 SNEGSKA (reference sequence). The CDR3 runs 14 residues. The chain's CDR3 is CSALLGNSNQPQHF. DNA for the CDR3: TGCAGTGCACTCCTTGGGAATAGCAATCAGCCCCAGCATTTT.

This clonotype was detected ten times or more. This rearrangement joins TRBV12-3 or TRBV12-4 to TRBJ2-1; 11 bases align to TRBD1. The V segment lost 0 bases and the J segment 6 bases; nucleotides outside the gene matches: 7. The CDR3 loop spans 17 amino acids. The CDR3 region is CASSLALGQGASNEQFF. For the CDR3, the DNA is TGTGCCAGCAGTTTAGCGTTAGGACAGGGGGCTTCCAATGAGCAGTTCTTC.

The rearrangement links TRBV30 to TRBJ1-5; D possibly corresponds to TRBD1 (5 bases). The CDR3 is 13 amino acids. Germline V gene lookup returns CDR1 GTSNPN and CDR2 SVGIG (reference sequence). V was clipped by 4 bases and J by 5 bases, with 12 bases between them. This CDR3 reads CAWTQGSYQPQHF. For the CDR3, the DNA is TGTGCCTGGACTCAGGGTTCGTATCAGCCCCAGCATTTT. Together with reference TRBV30 and TRBJ1-5, the CDR3 gives the full variable domain: SQTIHQWPATLVQPVGSPLSLECTVEGTSNPNLYWYRQAAGRGLQLLFYSVGIGQISSEVPQNLSASRPQDRQFILSSKKLLLSDSGFYLCAWTQGSYQPQHFGDGTRLSIL.

This chain links TRBV12-3 or TRBV12-4 with TRBJ2-5; D might be TRBD2 (6 bases). The CDR3 has 15 residues. V was pared by 1 base and J by 6 bases, with 15 bases between. The CDR3 region has the DNA TGTGCCAGCAGTTTAGGGACGGGGGTCTTCCAGACCCAGTACTTC. This sequence encodes CASSLGTGVFQTQYF.

This chain connects TRBV7-2 to TRBJ2-7; perhaps TRBD2 as D (6 bases). CDR1 is SGHTA, CDR2 FQGNSA, per germline. The CDR3 length is 15 residues. Trimming pared 5 bases from V and 6 bases from J, leaving 20 bases between. The chain's CDR3 is CASSHELATGVEQYF. The CDR3 DNA is TGTGCCAGCAGCCATGAACTAGCAACGGGCGTCGAGCAGTACTTC.

The V call is TRBV20-1, the J call TRBJ2-3; 13 bases map to TRBD2. Germline CDR1 and CDR2: DFQATT and SNEGSKA (reference sequence). V gave up 3 bases and J gave up 2 bases; unmatched junction bases: 11. There are 18 residues in the CDR3. CDR3 in DNA: TGCAGTGCTAGTTTGATGGGACTAGCGGGGTATTCCACAGATACGCAGTATTTT. This encodes CSASLMGLAGYSTDTQYF.